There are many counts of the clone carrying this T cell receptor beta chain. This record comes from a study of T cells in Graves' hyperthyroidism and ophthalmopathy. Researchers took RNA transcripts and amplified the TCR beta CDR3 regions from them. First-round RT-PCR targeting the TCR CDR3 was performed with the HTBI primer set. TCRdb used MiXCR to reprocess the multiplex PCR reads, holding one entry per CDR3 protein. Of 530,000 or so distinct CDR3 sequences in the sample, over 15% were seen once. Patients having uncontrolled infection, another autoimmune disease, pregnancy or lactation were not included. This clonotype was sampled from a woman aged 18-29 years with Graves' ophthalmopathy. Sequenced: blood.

CDR3 residues: CASSLVLGEYYNEQFF. The CDR3 DNA sequence: TGTGCCAGCAGCTTGGTACTAGGCGAATACTACAATGAGCAGTTCTTC. The genes are TRBV11-2 and TRBJ2-1; the D gene is possibly TRBD2 (5 bases). The germline gives CDR1 SGHAT, CDR2 FQNNGV. The length of the CDR3 is 16 residues. Trimming removed 3 bases from V and 3 bases from J, with 15 bases in between. Together with reference TRBV11-2 and TRBJ2-1, the CDR3 gives the full variable domain: EAGVAQSPRYKIIEKRQSVAFWCNPISGHATLYWYQQILGQGPKLLIQFQNNGVVDDSQLPKDRFSAERLKGVDSTLKIQPAKLEDSAVYLCASSLVLGEYYNEQFFGPGTRLTVL.